This entry features one TCR beta chain sequence. The antigen is undetermined. The unsorted libraries were produced from 2 million PBMCs held at -80 C. Trimming took off 5 bases at V and 0 bases at J, with 9 bases between the two ends. CDR3 length equals 14 residues. CDR1 and CDR2 from the germline V gene are SGHTA and FQGTGA. 5'RACE employing 10-nucleotide random UMIs yielded the cDNA. TCRdb called the 5' RACE reads again in MiXCR, with one record for every CDR3 protein. The sample lists 59,000 or so distinct CDR3 sequences, 9.5% to 15% occurring once. The sample comes from a study of neurological immune-mediated disorders. Study-level results: Across subjects, expanded clones had no CDR3 amino acid sequences in common, pointing to private repertoires in all groups. The greatest TCR clonal expansion occurred in HTLV-1-associated myelopathy and the least in multiple sclerosis, which fell below healthy controls.

What was sequenced was PBMCs. The rearrangement joins TRBV7-3 to TRBJ2-3, with D tentatively TRBD2 (5 bases). This TCR came from a woman aged 55-70 years with HTLV-1-associated myelopathy (HAM/TSP). The CDR3 spells CASSPGGSTDTQYF. The CDR3, as DNA: TGTGCCAGCAGCCCTGGAGGCAGCACAGATACGCAGTATTTT.